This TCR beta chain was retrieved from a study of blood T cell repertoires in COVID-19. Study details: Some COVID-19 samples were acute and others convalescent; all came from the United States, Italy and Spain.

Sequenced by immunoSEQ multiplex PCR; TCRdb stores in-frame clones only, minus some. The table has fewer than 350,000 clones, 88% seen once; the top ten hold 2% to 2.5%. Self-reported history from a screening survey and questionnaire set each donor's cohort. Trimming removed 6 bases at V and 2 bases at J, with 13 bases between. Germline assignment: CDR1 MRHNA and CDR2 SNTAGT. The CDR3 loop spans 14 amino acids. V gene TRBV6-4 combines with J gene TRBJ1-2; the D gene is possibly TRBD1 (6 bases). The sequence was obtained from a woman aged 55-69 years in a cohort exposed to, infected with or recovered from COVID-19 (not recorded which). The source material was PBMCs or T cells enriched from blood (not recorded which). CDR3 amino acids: CASRGRTVNYGYTF. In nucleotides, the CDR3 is TGTGCCAGCAGGGGTAGGACAGTCAACTATGGCTACACCTTC.